Shown below are 4 T cell receptor beta chains from a single sample sequenced in a study of OX40 agonist ivuxolimab in advanced cancers. Profiled with immunoSEQ multiplex PCR; TCRdb holds only in-frame clones, not every one. The sample includes fewer than 85,000 clones, 65% to 90% of them seen just once. Sequencing was performed on CD4+ or CD8+ T cells sorted from blood, taken in a trial of the OX40 agonist ivuxolimab. These receptors were obtained from an adult with an advanced solid tumor such as melanoma, head and neck, liver or kidney cancer.

The gene calls are TRBV15 and TRBJ2-7; 8 positions agree with TRBD1. V lost 8 bases, J lost 10 bases, and 16 bases stayed unmatched. The CDR3 extends over 14 amino acids. Per the germline V gene, CDR1 is LNHNV and CDR2 is YYDKDF (reference sequence). In DNA, the CDR3 is TGTGCCACCGCCGGGACAGGTTCATCTTTAGGTCAGTACTTC. Translation gives CATAGTGSSLGQYF.

This clone was seen once. The gene calls are TRBV29-1 and TRBJ1-1; D is possibly TRBD1 (5 bases). The germline V gene encodes CDR1 SQVTM and CDR2 ANQGSEA. V lost 3 bases to trimming and J lost 0 bases, with 8 bases between them. CDR3 length equals 13 residues. The CDR3 protein is CSVDGAMNTEAFF. The CDR3 DNA is TGCAGCGTTGACGGGGCCATGAACACTGAAGCTTTCTTT.

This chain connects TRBV5-8 to TRBJ1-2; 7 nucleotides agree with TRBD1. The length of the CDR3 is 14 residues. The junction had 7 bases not matched to a gene; V was cut back by 2 bases and J by 6 bases. Germline CDR1 and CDR2: SGHTS and YDEGEE. CDR3 sequence (DNA): TGTGCCAGCAGCTTTGGTGACAGGGAGGATGGCTACACCTTC. The encoded protein is CASSFGDREDGYTF.

The V gene is TRBV6-6, the J gene TRBJ1-2, with a possible D match to TRBD1 (5 bases). The length of the CDR3 is 14 residues. Germline V gives CDR1 MNHNY, CDR2 SVGAGI (reference sequence). Trimming cost V 2 bases and J 4 bases, with 11 bases left between them. DNA of the CDR3: TGTGCCAGCAGTTACGAAGGGGACGGCTATGGCTACACCTTC. This encodes CASSYEGDGYGYTF.